This TCR beta chain was observed in a study of T-cell reconstitution after alpha-beta-depleted transplantation in children. Findings of the study overall: Expanded clones from the graft, numbering several hundred, reportedly supplied alpha-beta T cells about two months after transplant. Newly produced T cells mostly provided counts and TCRbeta diversity after one year, as hyperexpanded clones declined. Elevated TCRbeta diversity at day 60 was traced, in some patients, to surviving recipient T cells and thymic progenitors.

As regards this clonotype: The antigen remains undetermined.

The CDR3 totals 16 residues. Germline V gene data show CDR1 as SGHTA and CDR2 as FQGNSA. Unmatched junction bases numbered 6, after V lost 3 bases and J lost 4 bases. Preparation of the TCRbeta library used unique molecular identifiers. One entry per CDR3 protein results from TCRdb running MiXCR on the PCR reads. The sample lists fewer than 350,000 distinct CDR3 sequences, around 10% occurring once. This receptor was identified in a boy younger than two with acute myeloid leukemia, due to receive a stem cell transplant. The sequencing used PBMCs, collected before TCRalphabeta/CD19-depleted stem cell transplant. The gene calls are TRBV7-2 and TRBJ2-1; 10 bases agree with TRBD2. The CDR3 sequence is CASSLNRGLAYNEQFF. The CDR3 nucleotides are TGTGCCAGCAGCTTGAATAGGGGACTAGCGTACAATGAGCAGTTCTTC.